This T cell receptor beta chain was obtained from a study of T-cell memory formation after mild COVID-19. Across the whole study: In these data, TCR clusters were largely donor specific. Notes on the study in general: Pre-infection memory showed some responding clones, and this suggested that cross-reactive memory joined.

Turning to this clonotype: The antigen remains undetermined.

TCRdb processed the 5' RACE reads anew with MiXCR; each CDR3 protein has one entry. The sample contains tens of thousands of distinct CDR3 sequences, about 7.1% of which appear only once. Germline assignment: CDR1 LNHDA and CDR2 SQIVND (reference sequence). The CDR3 has 13 residues. The V end was cut by 1 base, the J end by 3 bases, with 6 bases between. The gene calls are TRBV19 and TRBJ1-2; D is ambiguous. The source is a young man who had mild COVID-19 (a few samples of this study predate the infection). Cell type and time point are not known. The sequenced sample was PBMCs or a T cell subset sorted from them (not recorded which). The CDR3 reads CASSIVGDYGYTF. The CDR3, as DNA: TGTGCCAGTAGTATAGTCGGGGACTATGGCTACACCTTC.